This T cell receptor (beta chain) was identified in a study of CD8 T cells in Susac syndrome. Regarding the study as a whole: The study admitted that it had a relatively small number of individuals in its TCR sequencing and HLA analysis.

CDR3 size: 14 residues. The germline V gene encodes CDR1 KGHSH and CDR2 LQKENI. V lost 2 bases to trimming and J lost 9 bases; unmatched junction nucleotides: 5. cDNA came from around 0.5 to 1 ug RNA primed by random hexamers. TCRdb reprocessed the immunoSEQ multiplex PCR reads with MiXCR, giving one entry per CDR3 protein. The table has about 160,000 distinct CDR3 sequences, 95% to 97% seen once. While CD8+ and CD4+ T cells were isolated negatively, TEMRA cells were enriched by FACS. As regards this clonotype: Its matching antigen is unknown.

Sequencing input: CD4+ T cells from PBMCs. The clonotype originates from a human donor with Susac syndrome. The genes are TRBV18 and TRBJ2-1, with TRBD2 matching over 9 bases. The CDR3 loop is CASSPTGGRAEQFF. The CDR3 bases are TGTGCCAGCTCACCAACCGGCGGGAGGGCTGAGCAGTTCTTC. Supplemented by reference TRBV18 and TRBJ2-1, the full variable domain reads NAGVMQNPRHLVRRRGQEARLRCSPMKGHSHVYWYRQLPEEGLKFMVYLQKENIIDESGMPKERFSAEFPKEGPSILRIQQVVRGDSAAYFCASSPTGGRAEQFFGPGTRLTVL.